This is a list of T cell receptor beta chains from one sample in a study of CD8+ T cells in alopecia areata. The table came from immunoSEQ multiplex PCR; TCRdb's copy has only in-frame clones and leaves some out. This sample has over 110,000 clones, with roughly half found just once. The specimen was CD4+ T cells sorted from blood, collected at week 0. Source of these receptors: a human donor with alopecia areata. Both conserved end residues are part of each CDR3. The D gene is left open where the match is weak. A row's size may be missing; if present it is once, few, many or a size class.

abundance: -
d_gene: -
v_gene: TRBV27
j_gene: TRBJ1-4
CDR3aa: CASRPTQGREKLFF
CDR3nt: TGTGCCAGCAGGCCTACCCAGGGAAGGGAAAAACTGTTTTTT

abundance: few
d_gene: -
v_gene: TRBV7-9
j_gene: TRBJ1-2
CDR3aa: CASSSSNRDGDGYTF
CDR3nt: TGTGCCAGCAGCTCCTCCAACCGGGACGGAGATGGCTACACCTTC

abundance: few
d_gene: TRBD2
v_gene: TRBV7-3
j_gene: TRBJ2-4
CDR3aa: CASRTSGRANIQYF
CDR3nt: TGTGCCAGCAGGACTAGCGGGAGGGCAAACATTCAGTACTTC

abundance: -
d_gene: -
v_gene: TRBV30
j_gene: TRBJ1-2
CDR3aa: CAWSVRGNYGYTF
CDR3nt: TGTGCCTGGAGTGTACGGGGTAACTATGGCTACACCTTC

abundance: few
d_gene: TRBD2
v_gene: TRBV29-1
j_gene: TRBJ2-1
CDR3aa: CSVGLAGPEQFF
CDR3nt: TGCAGCGTTGGACTAGCGGGCCCCGAGCAGTTCTTC

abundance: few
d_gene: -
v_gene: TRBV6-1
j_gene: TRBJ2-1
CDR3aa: CASKGGGYGNEQFF
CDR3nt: TGTGCCAGCAAGGGTGGAGGGTACGGCAATGAGCAGTTCTTC

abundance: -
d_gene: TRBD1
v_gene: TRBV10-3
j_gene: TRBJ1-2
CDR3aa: CAISGGTGYGYTF
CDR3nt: TGTGCCATCAGTGGCGGGACAGGCTATGGCTACACCTTC

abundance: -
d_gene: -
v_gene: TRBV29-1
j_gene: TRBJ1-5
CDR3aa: CSVASGSNQPQHF
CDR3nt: TGCAGCGTTGCATCCGGGAGCAATCAGCCCCAGCATTTT

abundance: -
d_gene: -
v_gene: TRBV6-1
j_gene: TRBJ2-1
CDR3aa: CASSETEVEFF
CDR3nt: TGTGCCAGCAGTGAGACGGAGGTGGAGTTCTTC

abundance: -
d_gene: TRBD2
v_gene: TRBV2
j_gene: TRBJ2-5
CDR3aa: CASSPGLAGEETQYF
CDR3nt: TGTGCCAGCAGTCCCGGACTAGCGGGAGAAGAGACCCAGTACTTC

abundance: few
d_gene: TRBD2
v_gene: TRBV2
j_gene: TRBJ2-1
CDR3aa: CASSFPGLENEQFF
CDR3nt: TGTGCCAGCAGTTTTCCGGGACTAGAGAATGAGCAGTTCTTC